This T cell receptor beta chain appears in the sequencing data of a study of shared clonotypes between healthy human individuals. The split of CD4+ cells yielded CD45RA+ naive and CD45RA-negative memory subsets. The method was immunoSEQ multiplex PCR; TCRdb's version includes in-frame clones alone and lacks a portion of them. The profile shows 2 million to 2.5 million clones, under 97% of them singletons. Germline V gene lookup returns CDR1 SGHRS and CDR2 YFSETQ. This CDR3 is built from 15 residues. After removal of 0 bases from V and 3 bases from J, the junction contained 6 bases not matched to a gene. Worth noting for this clone: Its antigen is currently unknown. Other nucleotide sequences in the sample specify the same CDR3.

Findings and limits, study-wide: Only blood samples were collected, and tissue repertoires likely differ.

V gene TRBV5-1 combines with J gene TRBJ2-7, with 7 bases lining up with TRBD1. The sequencing sample was made of naive CD4+ T cells sorted from blood. Subset of the sample: CD45RA+ positively selected. The origin of this receptor is a man aged 18 to 30 in good health. The CDR3 loop reads CASSLEGAGGYEQYF. The CDR3 DNA reads as TGCGCCAGCAGCTTGGAAGGGGCAGGGGGCTACGAGCAGTACTTC.